The T cell receptor (beta chain) under discussion was sequenced for a study of blood T cell repertoires in COVID-19. Study-level information: The origin of the acute and convalescent COVID-19 samples was the United States, Italy and Spain.

Produced via immunoSEQ multiplex PCR; TCRdb's table is partial and in-frame only. The profile shows 250,000 to 300,000 clones, about 91% of them singletons. Trimming left V 6 bases short and J 1 base short, with 9 bases between. Per germline, CDR1 SNHLY and CDR2 FYNNEI. The CDR3 spans 13 residues. The source material was PBMCs or T cells enriched from blood (not recorded which). The chain joins TRBV2 to TRBJ2-5; the D gene is possibly TRBD2 (6 bases). This receptor was obtained from a human donor in a cohort exposed to, infected with or recovered from COVID-19 (not recorded which). The donor label of this sample is uncertain. The CDR3 here is CASRRGRQETQYF. CDR3 in DNA: TGTGCCAGCAGGCGGGGCCGCCAAGAGACCCAGTACTTC.